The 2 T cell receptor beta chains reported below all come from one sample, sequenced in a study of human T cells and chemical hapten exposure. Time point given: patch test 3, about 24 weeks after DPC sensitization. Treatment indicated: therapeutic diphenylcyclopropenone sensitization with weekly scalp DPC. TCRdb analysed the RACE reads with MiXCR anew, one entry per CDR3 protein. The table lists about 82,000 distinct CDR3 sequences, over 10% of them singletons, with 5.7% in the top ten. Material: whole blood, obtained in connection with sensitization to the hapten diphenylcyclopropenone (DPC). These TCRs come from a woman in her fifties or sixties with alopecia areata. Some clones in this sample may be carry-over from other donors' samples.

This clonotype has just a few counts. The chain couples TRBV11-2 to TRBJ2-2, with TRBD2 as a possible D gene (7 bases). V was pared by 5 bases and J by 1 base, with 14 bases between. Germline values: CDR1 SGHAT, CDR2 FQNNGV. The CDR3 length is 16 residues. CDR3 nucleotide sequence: TGTGCCAGCAGCCAGCTGCGGGGGCGGAACACCGGGGAGCTGTTTTTT. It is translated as CASSQLRGRNTGELFF.

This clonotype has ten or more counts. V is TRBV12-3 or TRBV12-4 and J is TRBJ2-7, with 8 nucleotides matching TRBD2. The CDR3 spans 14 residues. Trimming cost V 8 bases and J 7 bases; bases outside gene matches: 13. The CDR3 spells CASALGAGVGEQYF. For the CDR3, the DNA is TGTGCCAGCGCCCTGGGAGCGGGAGTAGGGGAGCAGTACTTC.